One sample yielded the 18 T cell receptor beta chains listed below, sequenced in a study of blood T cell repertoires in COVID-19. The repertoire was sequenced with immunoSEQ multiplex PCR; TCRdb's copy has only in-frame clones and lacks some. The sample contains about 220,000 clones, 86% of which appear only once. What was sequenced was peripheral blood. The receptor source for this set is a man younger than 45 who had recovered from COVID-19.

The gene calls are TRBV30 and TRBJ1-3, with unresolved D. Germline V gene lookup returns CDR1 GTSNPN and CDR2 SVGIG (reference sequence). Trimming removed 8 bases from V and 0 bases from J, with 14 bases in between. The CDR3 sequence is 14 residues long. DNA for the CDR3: TGTGCCGGTTTGGACGGGATCTCTGGAAACACCATATATTTT. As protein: CAGLDGISGNTIYF.

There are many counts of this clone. For the CDR3, the DNA is TGTGCCAGCAGCGATAGAGGAGTAACGGGGGAAAAACTGTTTTTT. Its protein is CASSDRGVTGEKLFF. The chain combines TRBV9 with TRBJ1-4; D is uncertain. The CDR3 sequence is 15 residues long. In germline, CDR1 is SGDLS, CDR2 YYNGEE. Deletions cut 3 bases from V and 8 bases from J, with 17 bases between. The variable domain in full, completed from reference TRBV9 and TRBJ1-4, reads DSGVTQTPKHLITATGQRVTLRCSPRSGDLSVYWYQQSLDQGLQFLIQYYNGEERAKGNILERFSAQQFPDLHSELNLSSLELGDSALYFCASSDRGVTGEKLFFGSGTQLSVL.

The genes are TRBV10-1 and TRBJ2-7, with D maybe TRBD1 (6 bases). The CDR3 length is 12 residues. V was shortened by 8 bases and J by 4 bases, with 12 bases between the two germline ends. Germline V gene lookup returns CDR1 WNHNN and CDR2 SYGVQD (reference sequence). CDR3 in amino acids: CASGGQQYEQYF. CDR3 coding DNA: TGCGCCAGCGGAGGACAGCAGTACGAGCAGTACTTC.

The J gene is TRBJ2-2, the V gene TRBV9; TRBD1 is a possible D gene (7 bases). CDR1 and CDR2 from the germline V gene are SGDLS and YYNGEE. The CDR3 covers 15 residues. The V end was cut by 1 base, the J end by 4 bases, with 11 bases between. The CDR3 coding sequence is TGTGCCAGCAGCGTATTCCAGGGGGGCACCGGGGAGCTGTTTTTT. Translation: CASSVFQGGTGELFF.

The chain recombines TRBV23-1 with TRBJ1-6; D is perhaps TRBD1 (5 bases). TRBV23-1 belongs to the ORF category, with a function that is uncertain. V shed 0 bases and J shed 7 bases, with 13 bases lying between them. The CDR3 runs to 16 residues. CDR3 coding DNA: TGCGCCAGCAGTCAATCGCAGGGCAGCTACAATTCACCCCTCCACTTT. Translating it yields CASSQSQGSYNSPLHF.

The CDR3: CAISDRGGAGNEQFF. The CDR3 nucleotides are TGTGCCATCAGTGACCGAGGGGGGGCAGGAAATGAGCAGTTCTTC. This rearrangement joins TRBV10-3 to TRBJ2-1, with TRBD2 as a possible D gene (7 bases). The ends were cut back, 3 bases at V and 7 bases at J, with 16 bases in the middle. Germline V gene lookup returns CDR1 ENHRY and CDR2 SYGVKD. CDR3 length equals 15 residues.

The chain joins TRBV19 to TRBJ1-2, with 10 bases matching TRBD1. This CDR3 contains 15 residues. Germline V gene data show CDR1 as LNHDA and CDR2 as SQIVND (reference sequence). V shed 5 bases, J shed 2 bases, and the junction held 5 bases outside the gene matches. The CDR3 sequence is CASSPGTGANYGYTF. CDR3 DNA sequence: TGTGCCAGTAGTCCCGGGACAGGGGCGAACTATGGCTACACCTTC.

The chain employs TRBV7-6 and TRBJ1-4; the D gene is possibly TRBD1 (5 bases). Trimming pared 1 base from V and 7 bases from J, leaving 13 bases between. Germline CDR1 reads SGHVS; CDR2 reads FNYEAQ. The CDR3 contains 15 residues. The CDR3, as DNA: TGTGCCAGCAGCTTAGGCAGGGCAAAGGGTGAAAAACTGTTTTTT. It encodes CASSLGRAKGEKLFF.

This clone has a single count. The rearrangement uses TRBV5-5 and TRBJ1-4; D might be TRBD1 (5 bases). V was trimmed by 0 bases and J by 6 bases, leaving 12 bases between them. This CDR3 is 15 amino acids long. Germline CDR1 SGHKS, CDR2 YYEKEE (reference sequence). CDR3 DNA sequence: TGTGCCAGCAGCTTGGAGGGGCGTTTACATGAAAAACTGTTTTTT. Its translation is CASSLEGRLHEKLFF.

The CDR3 protein is CASSPETGFEQYF. The CDR3 bases are TGTGCCAGCAGCCCCGAGACAGGGTTCGAGCAGTACTTC. The chain has TRBV14 and TRBJ2-7, with 7 bases that match TRBD1. In germline, CDR1 is SGHDN, CDR2 FVKESK. The CDR3 extends over 13 amino acids. Trimming at V came to 4 bases and at J to 6 bases, leaving 6 bases not matched to a gene.

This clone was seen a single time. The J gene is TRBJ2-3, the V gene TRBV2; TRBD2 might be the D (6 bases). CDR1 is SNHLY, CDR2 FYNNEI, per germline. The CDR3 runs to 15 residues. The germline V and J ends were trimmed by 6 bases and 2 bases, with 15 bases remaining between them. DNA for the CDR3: TGTGCCAGCAGGGCCCGACTAGAATCCACAGATACGCAGTATTTT. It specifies CASRARLESTDTQYF.

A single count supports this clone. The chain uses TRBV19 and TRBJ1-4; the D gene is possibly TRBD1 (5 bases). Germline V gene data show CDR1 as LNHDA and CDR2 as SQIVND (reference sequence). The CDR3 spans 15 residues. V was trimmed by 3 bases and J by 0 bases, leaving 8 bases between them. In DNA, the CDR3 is TGTGCCAGTAGTATCGGGACTGCAACTAATGAAAAACTGTTTTTT. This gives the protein CASSIGTATNEKLFF.

CDR3 amino acids: CASSEASGSTYEQYF. In nucleotides, the CDR3 is TGTGCCAGCAGTGAAGCTAGCGGCTCTACCTACGAGCAGTACTTC. The chain employs TRBV6-1 and TRBJ2-7; D is perhaps TRBD2 (6 bases). This CDR3 is 15 amino acids long. Deletions cut 0 bases from V and 2 bases from J, with 11 bases between. Per germline, CDR1 MNHNS and CDR2 SASEGT.

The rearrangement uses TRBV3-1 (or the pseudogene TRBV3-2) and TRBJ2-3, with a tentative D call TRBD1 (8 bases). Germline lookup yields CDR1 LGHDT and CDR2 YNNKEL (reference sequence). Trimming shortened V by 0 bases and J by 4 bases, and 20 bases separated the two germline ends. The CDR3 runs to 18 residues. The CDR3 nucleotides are TGTGCCAGCAGCCAAGATAAAGACAGGGGCCTAGCGGCAGATACGCAGTATTTT. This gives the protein CASSQDKDRGLAADTQYF.

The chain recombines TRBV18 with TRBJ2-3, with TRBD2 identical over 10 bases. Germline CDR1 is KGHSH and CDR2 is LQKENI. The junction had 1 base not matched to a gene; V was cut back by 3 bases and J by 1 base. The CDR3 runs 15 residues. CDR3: CASSPGTSGTDTQYF. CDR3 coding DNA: TGTGCCAGCTCACCGGGGACTAGCGGCACAGATACGCAGTATTTT.

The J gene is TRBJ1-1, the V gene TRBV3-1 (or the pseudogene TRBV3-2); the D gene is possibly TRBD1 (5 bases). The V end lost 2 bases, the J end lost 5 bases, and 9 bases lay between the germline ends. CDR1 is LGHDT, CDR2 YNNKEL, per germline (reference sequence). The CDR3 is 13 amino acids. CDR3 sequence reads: CASSQLKGTEAFF. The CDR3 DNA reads TGTGCCAGCAGCCAACTGAAGGGGACTGAAGCTTTCTTT.

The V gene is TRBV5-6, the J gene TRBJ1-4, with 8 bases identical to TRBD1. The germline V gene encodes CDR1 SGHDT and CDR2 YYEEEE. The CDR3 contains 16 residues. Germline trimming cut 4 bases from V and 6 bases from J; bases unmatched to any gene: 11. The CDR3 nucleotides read TGTGCCAGCAGCCCCCCGGGACAGGTACCATATGAAAAACTGTTTTTT. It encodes CASSPPGQVPYEKLFF.

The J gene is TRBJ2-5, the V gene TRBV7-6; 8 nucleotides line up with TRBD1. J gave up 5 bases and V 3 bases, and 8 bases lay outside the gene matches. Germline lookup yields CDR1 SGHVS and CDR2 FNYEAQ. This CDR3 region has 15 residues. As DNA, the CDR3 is TGTGCCAGCAGCTTTTTCAGGGGGCGCTTGGAGACCCAGTACTTC. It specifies CASSFFRGRLETQYF.